Listed below are T cell receptor beta chains from one sample, sequenced in a study of OX40 agonist ivuxolimab in advanced cancers. Generated by immunoSEQ multiplex PCR, the TCRdb table keeps only in-frame clones and is missing some. In the table there are some 31,000 clones, around 83% of which are singletons. The sequencing used CD4+ or CD8+ T cells sorted from blood, collected in a trial of the OX40 agonist ivuxolimab. The source of these receptors is an adult with an advanced solid tumor such as melanoma, head and neck, liver or kidney cancer. Both conserved end residues are part of each CDR3. The D gene is left open where the match is weak. The listing skips clone size in some rows; elsewhere it reads once, few, many or a size class.

J gene: TRBJ1-3
CDR3 length: 13
clone size: .
V gene: TRBV15
D gene: .
CDR3 DNA: TGTGCCACCAGCAGGGACCTCGGAAACACCATATATTTT
CDR3 protein: CATSRDLGNTIYF

J gene: TRBJ2-7
CDR3 length: 14
clone size: .
V gene: TRBV5-4
D gene: TRBD2
CDR3 DNA: TGTGCCAGCAGCCTAGCGGGGGGGTCCTACGAGCAGTACTTC
CDR3 protein: CASSLAGGSYEQYF

J gene: TRBJ1-4
CDR3 length: 14
clone size: .
V gene: TRBV28
D gene: .
CDR3 DNA: TGTGCCAGCTACCCCGGGAAAACTAATGAAAAACTGTTTTTT
CDR3 protein: CASYPGKTNEKLFF

J gene: TRBJ1-2
CDR3 length: 14
clone size: .
V gene: TRBV11-2
D gene: .
CDR3 DNA: TGTGCCAGCAGCTTAGACACAGGGCCCTATGGCTACACCTTC
CDR3 protein: CASSLDTGPYGYTF

J gene: TRBJ2-3
CDR3 length: 13
clone size: .
V gene: TRBV18
D gene: .
CDR3 DNA: TGTGCCAGCTCACAACCTGACAGGGATACGCAGTATTTT
CDR3 protein: CASSQPDRDTQYF

J gene: TRBJ2-7
CDR3 length: 15
clone size: .
V gene: TRBV10-3
D gene: .
CDR3 DNA: TGTGCCACGGATTTTGGGGCTGCTAGGACCTACGAGCAGTACTTC
CDR3 protein: CATDFGAARTYEQYF

J gene: TRBJ2-6
CDR3 length: 14
clone size: once
V gene: TRBV6-4
D gene: .
CDR3 DNA: TGTGCCAGCAGTGCCGGGACTGGGGCCAACGTCCTGACTTTC
CDR3 protein: CASSAGTGANVLTF

J gene: TRBJ1-2
CDR3 length: 14
clone size: .
V gene: TRBV10-3
D gene: TRBD1
CDR3 DNA: TGTGCCATCAGTTCACAGGGGGCAGGGTATGGCTACACCTTC
CDR3 protein: CAISSQGAGYGYTF

J gene: TRBJ2-7
CDR3 length: 15
clone size: .
V gene: TRBV4-2
D gene: TRBD1
CDR3 DNA: TGTGCCAGCAGCCGGGGTACAGGGGGCACCGGAGAGCAGTACTTC
CDR3 protein: CASSRGTGGTGEQYF

J gene: TRBJ2-7
CDR3 length: 12
clone size: .
V gene: TRBV28
D gene: .
CDR3 DNA: TGTGCCAGCAGTTTTGGGGGGTGGGAGCAGTACTTC
CDR3 protein: CASSFGGWEQYF

J gene: TRBJ2-5
CDR3 length: 17
clone size: once
V gene: TRBV2
D gene: TRBD2
CDR3 DNA: TGTGCCAGCAGTTTGACTAGCGGGGGGGCCGGGGGAGAGACCCAGTACTTC
CDR3 protein: CASSLTSGGAGGETQYF

J gene: TRBJ1-2
CDR3 length: 13
clone size: .
V gene: TRBV6-1
D gene: .
CDR3 DNA: TGTGCCAGCAGTGACAGAGCTAACTATGGCTACACCTTC
CDR3 protein: CASSDRANYGYTF

J gene: TRBJ2-1
CDR3 length: 12
clone size: .
V gene: TRBV29-1
D gene: .
CDR3 DNA: TGCAGCGTTGAAGGCCAGACGGATGAGCAGTTCTTC
CDR3 protein: CSVEGQTDEQFF

J gene: TRBJ2-5
CDR3 length: 13
clone size: .
V gene: TRBV2
D gene: .
CDR3 DNA: TGTGCCAGCAGCGGACTCCGTCAAGAGACCCAGTACTTC
CDR3 protein: CASSGLRQETQYF

J gene: TRBJ2-7
CDR3 length: 17
clone size: few
V gene: TRBV25-1
D gene: .
CDR3 DNA: TGTGCCAGCCGTGGGGGTCTTGGGGGGGCCCATTTAAACGAGCAGTACTTC
CDR3 protein: CASRGGLGGAHLNEQYF

J gene: TRBJ1-6
CDR3 length: 14
clone size: .
V gene: TRBV6-6
D gene: TRBD1
CDR3 DNA: TGTGCCACTGGGACAGCCTGGGAAGATTCACCCCTCCACTTT
CDR3 protein: CATGTAWEDSPLHF

J gene: TRBJ1-2
CDR3 length: 12
clone size: .
V gene: TRBV28
D gene: .
CDR3 DNA: TGTGCCAGCAGTTTAGGGGACTATGGCTACACCTTC
CDR3 protein: CASSLGDYGYTF

J gene: TRBJ1-6
CDR3 length: 16
clone size: .
V gene: TRBV6-1
D gene: .
CDR3 DNA: TGTGCCAGCAGTGAACGGACAGTTAGGAATAATTCACCCCTCCACTTT
CDR3 protein: CASSERTVRNNSPLHF

J gene: TRBJ2-7
CDR3 length: 15
clone size: .
V gene: TRBV7-1
D gene: .
CDR3 DNA: TGTGCCAGCAGCTTAGCACCACCTCAAGCATACGAGCAGTACTTC
CDR3 protein: CASSLAPPQAYEQYF

J gene: TRBJ2-3
CDR3 length: 15
clone size: .
V gene: TRBV11-1
D gene: .
CDR3 DNA: TGTGCCAGCAGCTCACGGGACGCGAGCACAGATACGCAGTATTTT
CDR3 protein: CASSSRDASTDTQYF

J gene: TRBJ2-1
CDR3 length: 14
clone size: .
V gene: TRBV4-1
D gene: .
CDR3 DNA: TGCGCCAGCAGCCAAGAACTAGCCTACAATGAGCAGTTCTTC
CDR3 protein: CASSQELAYNEQFF

J gene: TRBJ2-3
CDR3 length: 14
clone size: .
V gene: TRBV6-5
D gene: .
CDR3 DNA: TGTGCCAGCAGTTTCGATTGGGCAACAGATACGCAGTATTTT
CDR3 protein: CASSFDWATDTQYF

J gene: TRBJ1-1
CDR3 length: 13
clone size: medium-sized
V gene: TRBV5-6
D gene: .
CDR3 DNA: TGTGCCAGCAGCTTGGCCAGGGTTACTGAAGCTTTCTTT
CDR3 protein: CASSLARVTEAFF

J gene: TRBJ2-1
CDR3 length: 12
clone size: .
V gene: TRBV30
D gene: .
CDR3 DNA: TGTGCCTGGAGTCCGCGGGCCCCTGAGCAGTTCTTC
CDR3 protein: CAWSPRAPEQFF

J gene: TRBJ2-7
CDR3 length: 15
clone size: .
V gene: TRBV7-9
D gene: TRBD2
CDR3 DNA: TGTGCCAGCAGCTTTTACGGGGGGAGCTCCTACGAGCAGTACTTC
CDR3 protein: CASSFYGGSSYEQYF

J gene: TRBJ2-7
CDR3 length: 14
clone size: .
V gene: TRBV15
D gene: .
CDR3 DNA: TGTGCCACCAGCAGAGATTTCGCCTCCTACGAGCAGTACTTC
CDR3 protein: CATSRDFASYEQYF

J gene: TRBJ2-7
CDR3 length: 10
clone size: .
V gene: TRBV30
D gene: TRBD1
CDR3 DNA: TGTTCAATGACAGGGGGCGAGCAGTACTTC
CDR3 protein: CSMTGGEQYF

J gene: TRBJ2-3
CDR3 length: 17
clone size: once
V gene: TRBV30
D gene: TRBD1
CDR3 DNA: TGTGCCTGGTTTCCGAACGCCGGACAGGGGGTTAAAGATACGCAGTATTTT
CDR3 protein: CAWFPNAGQGVKDTQYF

J gene: TRBJ1-1
CDR3 length: 14
clone size: .
V gene: TRBV5-1
D gene: .
CDR3 DNA: TGCGCCAGCAGCCTCCTCCGCATGAACACTGAAGCTTTCTTT
CDR3 protein: CASSLLRMNTEAFF